A selection of T cell receptor beta chains follows, all from one sample in a study of cytomegalovirus exposure and HLA in healthy donors. The data were produced by immunoSEQ multiplex PCR, yet TCRdb's version contains in-frame clones alone and is incomplete. The sample carries 90,000 to 140,000 clones, about 80% recorded once. Sequenced sample: PBMCs. The receptors here all came from a man younger than 40 in good health and CMV-seronegative. CDR3s include the opening cysteine and the closing phenylalanine or tryptophan. A D gene is named only where the DNA matches it firmly. Expanded clones are given a class, and other clones once, few, many or no size at all.

abundance,v_gene,j_gene,d_gene,CDR3nt,CDR3aa
.,TRBV19,TRBJ2-3,TRBD2,TGTGCCAGTAATAGCCGACTAGCGGGAGGTTCAGATACGCAGTATTTT,CASNSRLAGGSDTQYF
.,TRBV28,TRBJ1-2,.,TGTGCCAGCAGTTCCACCAGGGGAGCCTATGGCTACACCTTC,CASSSTRGAYGYTF
.,TRBV27,TRBJ2-5,.,TGTGCCAGCAGTTCAGGGCCCCAGCAAGAGACCCAGTACTTC,CASSSGPQQETQYF
.,TRBV19,TRBJ1-2,.,TGTGCCAGTAGTCCACCGGCGGGGGCCCTCTTCTCCACCTTC,CASSPPAGALFSTF
.,TRBV2,TRBJ1-5,.,TGTGCCAGCAGGGCTAGACAGGCCAGCAATCAGCCCCAGCATTTT,CASRARQASNQPQHF
.,TRBV9,TRBJ1-2,TRBD1,TGTGCCAGCACCGGGACAGAGTCCTATGGCTACACCTTC,CASTGTESYGYTF
.,TRBV23-1,TRBJ2-5,.,TGCGCCAGCAGTCAATTGGTGTACCGAATCTGCGGCAGGGGCCTCCAAGAGACCCAGTACTTC,CASSQLVYRICGRGLQETQYF
.,TRBV5-1,TRBJ2-1,.,TGCGCCAGCAGCCCCGGACAAACGGGGCAGTTCTTC,CASSPGQTGQFF
few,TRBV5-6,TRBJ1-2,.,TGTGCCACTCGAACAGGGAGTATTGGCTACACCTTC,CATRTGSIGYTF
.,TRBV10-2,TRBJ2-5,TRBD1,TGCGCCAGCAGTGCAGGGGCAGGGGGCGCGGAGACCCAGTACTTC,CASSAGAGGAETQYF
.,TRBV6-1,TRBJ1-1,TRBD1,TGTGCCAGCACAGGGGGCGTAGGGTTTACTGAAGCTTTCTTT,CASTGGVGFTEAFF
.,TRBV9,TRBJ2-1,.,TGTGCCAGCAGCGTAGACGGCGGCTCCTACAATGAGCAGTTCTTC,CASSVDGGSYNEQFF
.,TRBV7-8,TRBJ2-5,.,TGTGCCAGCAGCTTAGGCGCGGGGACCCAGTACTTC,CASSLGAGTQYF
.,TRBV29-1,TRBJ1-1,TRBD1,TGCAGCGTTGCGGACAGGGGTCCCCGGAACACTGAAGCTTTCTTT,CSVADRGPRNTEAFF
few,TRBV6-6,TRBJ2-3,.,TGTGCCAGCAGTTTCCCGGACTCGGATACGCAGTATTTT,CASSFPDSDTQYF
.,TRBV9,TRBJ2-1,TRBD2,TGTGCCAGCAGCGTTGGGGTGGGTGGACTAGCGGGACCTTTCAATGAGCAGTTCTTC,CASSVGVGGLAGPFNEQFF
.,TRBV19,TRBJ1-5,TRBD1,TGTGCCAGTAGTATTGCAGGGGGCAGTCAGCCCCAGCATTTT,CASSIAGGSQPQHF
.,TRBV10-2,TRBJ1-1,TRBD1,TGCGCCAGCACCGGACAGGGGGGCACTGAAGCTTTCTTT,CASTGQGGTEAFF
.,TRBV21-1,TRBJ1-1,.,TGTGCTAGCAGCAATGAGAGGACAGGGGACACTGAAGCTTTCTTT,CASSNERTGDTEAFF
.,TRBV4-2,TRBJ1-1,.,TGTGCCAGCAGCCAAGAAGTCATAGGGGGGGTTTCGGTGAACACTGAAGCTTTCTTT,CASSQEVIGGVSVNTEAFF
.,TRBV7-2,TRBJ1-2,TRBD1,TGTGCCAGCAGCCCCTCAGGGGGCGCAGGGGGCTACACCTTC,CASSPSGGAGGYTF
.,TRBV6-5,TRBJ1-6,.,TGTGCCAGCAAACTTCCGGCCCTCCACTTT,CASKLPALHF
.,TRBV2,TRBJ1-1,TRBD1,TGTGCCAGCAGTGGGACAGGGGCCCTTGCAGGGAGGAGGACTGAAGCTTTCTTT,CASSGTGALAGRRTEAFF
.,TRBV19,TRBJ2-7,.,TGTGCCAGTAGTTTGCAGGGTTCCTACGAGCAGTACTTC,CASSLQGSYEQYF
few,TRBV6-5,TRBJ2-1,TRBD2,TGTGCCAGCAGTATAGCGGGGGGACCCAATGAGCAGTTCTTC,CASSIAGGPNEQFF
.,TRBV4-1,TRBJ1-5,TRBD1,TGCGCCAGCAGTTCGGGACAGGGGATGAGCAATCAGCCCCAGCATTTT,CASSSGQGMSNQPQHF
.,TRBV13,TRBJ2-1,TRBD2,TGTGCCAGCAGCTCCACTAGCGGGAGCCTGGGTGAGCAGTTCTTC,CASSSTSGSLGEQFF
few,TRBV13,TRBJ1-2,.,TGTGCCAGCAGCCCTGTCGCAGGGGATGGCTACACCTTC,CASSPVAGDGYTF
.,TRBV5-1,TRBJ1-1,.,TGCGCCAGCAGCTCTCAGGGCCCTGGCCCTGAAGCTTTCTTT,CASSSQGPGPEAFF
.,TRBV7-2,TRBJ1-1,.,TGTGCCAGCAGCTTAGGGTTAACCAGGGACACCTCGAACACTGAAGCTTTCTTT,CASSLGLTRDTSNTEAFF
.,TRBV29-1,TRBJ2-1,.,TGCAGCTTCGAATCGTCTAGCTCCTACAATGAGCAGTTCTTC,CSFESSSSYNEQFF
.,TRBV9,TRBJ1-3,.,TGTGCCAGCAGCGATCTCTCTGGAAACACCATATATTTT,CASSDLSGNTIYF
.,TRBV11-3,TRBJ2-5,.,TGTGCCAGCAGCTTAGATTTCGGCGGGACCCAGTACTTC,CASSLDFGGTQYF
few,TRBV10-3,TRBJ2-6,.,TGTGCCATCAGTGAGTCGGTAGGGGCTGGGGCCAACGTCCTGACTTTC,CAISESVGAGANVLTF
.,TRBV6-6,TRBJ2-1,.,TGTGCCAGCAGTTCCTTCGGGACTTACAATGAGCAGTTCTTC,CASSSFGTYNEQFF
.,TRBV29-1,TRBJ2-1,TRBD2,TGCAGCGTTGGGGCTAGCGGGGGGCCATACAATGAGCAGTTCTTC,CSVGASGGPYNEQFF
.,TRBV11-2,TRBJ1-2,TRBD1,TGTGCCAGCAGCTTAAACCGCAGGGGGAACTATGGCTACACCTTC,CASSLNRRGNYGYTF
.,TRBV6-5,TRBJ2-7,.,TGTGCCAGCAGCAACCTCCTCTATGGTGGCGAGCAGTACTTC,CASSNLLYGGEQYF
.,TRBV29-1,TRBJ2-5,.,TGCAGCGTTAGTCCCGACAGTCAAGAGACCCAGTACTTC,CSVSPDSQETQYF
.,TRBV5-1,TRBJ2-7,TRBD1,TGCGCCAGCAGCGGAGGGACAGGGGGCTCTTACGAGCAGTACTTC,CASSGGTGGSYEQYF